The 3 T cell receptor beta chains listed next were all sequenced from one sample in a study of cytomegalovirus exposure and HLA in healthy donors. The study ran its PCR with 60 Vbeta and 13 Jbeta primers. Sequencing was performed with immunoSEQ multiplex PCR; in TCRdb, only in-frame clones are kept and a portion is missing. The sample has more than 110,000 clones; approximately 70% are singletons. The sequenced sample consisted of PBMCs. These receptors were obtained from a woman aged 55-70 years in good health and CMV-seropositive.

This sequence joins TRBV11-2 and TRBJ2-2, with 8 bases lining up with TRBD1. Germline lookup yields CDR1 SGHAT and CDR2 FQNNGV. CDR3 size: 16 residues. V lost 1 base to trimming and J lost 6 bases; unmatched junction nucleotides: 7. CDR3 protein: CASSLGSPGGSGELFF. In DNA form, the CDR3 reads TGTGCCAGCAGCTTAGGGTCGCCAGGGGGCTCCGGGGAGCTGTTTTTT.

Concerning this clone: This specimen includes other DNA sequences encoding the same CDR3. The chain couples TRBV5-1 to TRBJ1-2; D unresolved. In germline, CDR1 is SGHRS, CDR2 YFSETQ. The V and J ends lost 0 bases and 4 bases respectively, with 7 bases between them. The CDR3 totals 13 residues. CDR3 coding DNA: TGCGCCAGCAGCTTGGCAGGCAGCTATGGCTACACCTTC. Translated: CASSLAGSYGYTF. Variable domain in full (rest from reference TRBV5-1 and TRBJ1-2): KAGVTQTPRYLIKTRGQQVTLSCSPISGHRSVSWYQQTPGQGLQFLFEYFSETQRNKGNFPGRFSGRQFSNSRSEMNVSTLELGDSALYLCASSLAGSYGYTFGSGTRLTVV.

J is TRBJ1-5 and V is TRBV28; 9 nucleotides match TRBD1. V gave up 4 bases and J gave up 3 bases; unmatched junction bases: 4. The CDR3 contains 15 residues. Germline CDR1 and CDR2: MDHEN and SYDVKM. For the CDR3, the DNA is TGTGCCAGCAGTTACGGACAGGGGAACAATCAGCCCCAGCATTTT. This codes for CASSYGQGNNQPQHF.